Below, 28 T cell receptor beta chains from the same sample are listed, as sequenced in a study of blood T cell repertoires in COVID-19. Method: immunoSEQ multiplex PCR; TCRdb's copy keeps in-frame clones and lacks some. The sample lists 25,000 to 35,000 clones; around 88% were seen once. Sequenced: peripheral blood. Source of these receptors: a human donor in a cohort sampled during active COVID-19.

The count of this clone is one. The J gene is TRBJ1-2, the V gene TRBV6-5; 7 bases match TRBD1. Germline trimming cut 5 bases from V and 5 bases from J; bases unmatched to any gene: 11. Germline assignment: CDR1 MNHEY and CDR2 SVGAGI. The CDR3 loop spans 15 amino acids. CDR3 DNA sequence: TGTGCCAGCAGTCCCCGACAGGGAACCCCGTATGGCTACACCTTC. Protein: CASSPRQGTPYGYTF.

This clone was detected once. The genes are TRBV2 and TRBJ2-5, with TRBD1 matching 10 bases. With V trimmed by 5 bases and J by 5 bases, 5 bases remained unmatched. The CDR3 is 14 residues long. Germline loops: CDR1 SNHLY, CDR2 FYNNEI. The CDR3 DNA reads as TGTGCCAGCAGTCCGACAGGGGGCGGCGAGACCCAGTACTTC. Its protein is CASSPTGGGETQYF.

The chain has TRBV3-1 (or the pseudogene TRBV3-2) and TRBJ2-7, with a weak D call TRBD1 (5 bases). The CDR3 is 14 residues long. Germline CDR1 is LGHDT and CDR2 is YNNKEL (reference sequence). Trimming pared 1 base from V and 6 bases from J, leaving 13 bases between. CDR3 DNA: TGTGCCAGCAGCCAAGGGCCGCAGGGTAGCGAGCAGTACTTC. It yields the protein CASSQGPQGSEQYF.

The CDR3 region has the DNA TGTGCCAGCAGCCTGCCCAGTCGGGGGCAGTTCTTC. Its translation is CASSLPSRGQFF. The J gene is TRBJ2-1, the V gene TRBV5-4; the D gene is possibly TRBD2 (5 bases). Between the trimmed V and J ends, which lost 4 bases and 12 bases, there was a span of 14 bases. Germline V gives CDR1 SGHNT, CDR2 YYREEE (reference sequence). This CDR3 region has 12 residues.

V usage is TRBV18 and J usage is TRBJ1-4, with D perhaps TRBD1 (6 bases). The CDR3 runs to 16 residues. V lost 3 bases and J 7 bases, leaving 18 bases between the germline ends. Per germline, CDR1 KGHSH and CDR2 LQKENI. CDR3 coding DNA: TGTGCCAGCTCACCGGCGACAGGCGCATTATCTGAAAAACTGTTTTTT. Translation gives CASSPATGALSEKLFF.

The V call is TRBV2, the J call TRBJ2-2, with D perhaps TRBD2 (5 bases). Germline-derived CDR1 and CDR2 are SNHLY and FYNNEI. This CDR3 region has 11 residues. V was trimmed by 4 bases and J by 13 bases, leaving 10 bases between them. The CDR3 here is CASSAVTRLFF. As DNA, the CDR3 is TGTGCCAGCAGTGCGGTTACTAGGCTGTTTTTT.

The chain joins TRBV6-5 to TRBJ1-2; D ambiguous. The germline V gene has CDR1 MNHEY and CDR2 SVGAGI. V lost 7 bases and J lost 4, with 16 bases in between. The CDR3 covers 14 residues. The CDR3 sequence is CASTRTPESYGYTF. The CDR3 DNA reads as TGTGCCAGCACTCGGACTCCCGAATCCTATGGCTACACCTTC.

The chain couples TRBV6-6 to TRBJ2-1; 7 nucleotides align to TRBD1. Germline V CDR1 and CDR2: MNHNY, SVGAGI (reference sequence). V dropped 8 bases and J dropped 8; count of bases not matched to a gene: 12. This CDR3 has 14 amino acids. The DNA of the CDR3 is TGTGCCAGCGGCAGGGGGAAGCGGAACGATGAGCAGTTCTTC. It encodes CASGRGKRNDEQFF.

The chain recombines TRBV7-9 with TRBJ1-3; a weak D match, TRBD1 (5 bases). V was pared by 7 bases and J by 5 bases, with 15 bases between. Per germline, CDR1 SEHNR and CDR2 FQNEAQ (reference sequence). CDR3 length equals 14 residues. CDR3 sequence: CASTTQDGRNTIYF. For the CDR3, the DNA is TGTGCCAGCACAACACAGGATGGGAGAAACACCATATATTTT.

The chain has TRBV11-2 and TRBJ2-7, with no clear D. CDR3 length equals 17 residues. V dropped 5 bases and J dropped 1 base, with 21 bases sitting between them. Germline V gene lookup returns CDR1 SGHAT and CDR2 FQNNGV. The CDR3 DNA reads TGTGCCAGCAGCCCTTTCGGGTCCCAGTGGATTTCCTACGAGCAGTACTTC. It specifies CASSPFGSQWISYEQYF.

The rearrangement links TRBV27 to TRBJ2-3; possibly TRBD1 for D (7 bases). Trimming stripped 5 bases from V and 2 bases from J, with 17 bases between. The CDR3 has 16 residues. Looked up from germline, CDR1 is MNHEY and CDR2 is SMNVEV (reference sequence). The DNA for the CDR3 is TGTGCCAGCAGTGACGACCGACAGGGACTCACAGATACGCAGTATTTT. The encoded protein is CASSDDRQGLTDTQYF.

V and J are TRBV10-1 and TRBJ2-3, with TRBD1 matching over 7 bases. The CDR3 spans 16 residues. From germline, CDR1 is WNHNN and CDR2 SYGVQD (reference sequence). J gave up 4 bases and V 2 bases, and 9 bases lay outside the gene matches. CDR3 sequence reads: CASSEGSRGRADTQYF. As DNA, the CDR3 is TGCGCCAGCAGTGAGGGTTCGAGGGGGCGCGCAGATACGCAGTATTTT.

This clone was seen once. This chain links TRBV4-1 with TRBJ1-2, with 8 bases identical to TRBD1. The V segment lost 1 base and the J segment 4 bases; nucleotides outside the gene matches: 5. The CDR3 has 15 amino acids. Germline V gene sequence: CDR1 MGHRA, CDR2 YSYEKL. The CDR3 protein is CASSQGRDRSYGYTF. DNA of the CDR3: TGCGCCAGCAGCCAAGGGCGGGACAGGTCCTATGGCTACACCTTC.

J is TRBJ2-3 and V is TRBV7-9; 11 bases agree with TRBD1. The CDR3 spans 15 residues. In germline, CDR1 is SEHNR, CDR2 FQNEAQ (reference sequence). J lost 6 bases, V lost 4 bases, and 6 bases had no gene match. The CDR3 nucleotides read TGTGCCAGCAGCTGGGGACAGGGGGAGCTGGATACGCAGTATTTT. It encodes CASSWGQGELDTQYF.

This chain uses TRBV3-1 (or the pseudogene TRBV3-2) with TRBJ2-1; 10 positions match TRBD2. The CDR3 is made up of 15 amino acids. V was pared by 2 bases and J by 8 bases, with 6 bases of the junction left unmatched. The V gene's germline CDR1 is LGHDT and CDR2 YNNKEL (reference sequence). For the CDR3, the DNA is TGTGCCAGCAGCCAACAAGCGGGGGGGCCTCATGAGCAGTTCTTC. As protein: CASSQQAGGPHEQFF.

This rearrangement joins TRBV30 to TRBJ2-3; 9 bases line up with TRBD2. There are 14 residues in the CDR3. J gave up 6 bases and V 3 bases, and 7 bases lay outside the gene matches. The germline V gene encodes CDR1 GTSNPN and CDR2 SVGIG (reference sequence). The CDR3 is CAWRRSGGSDTQYF. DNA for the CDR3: TGTGCCTGGAGGCGTAGCGGGGGCAGCGATACGCAGTATTTT.

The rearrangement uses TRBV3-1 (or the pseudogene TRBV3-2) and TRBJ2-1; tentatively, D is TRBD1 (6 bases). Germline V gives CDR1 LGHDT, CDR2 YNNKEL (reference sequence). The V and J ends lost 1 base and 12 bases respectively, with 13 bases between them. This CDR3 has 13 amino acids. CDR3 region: CASSQGGQLRQFF. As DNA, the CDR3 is TGTGCCAGCAGCCAAGGGGGACAATTAAGGCAGTTCTTC.

The CDR3 nucleotides read TGCAGCGTCGCTGGACTAGCGGGGGGAGCCACAGATACGCAGTATTTT. It encodes CSVAGLAGGATDTQYF. The gene calls are TRBV29-1 and TRBJ2-3; 14 nucleotides align to TRBD2. CDR1 and CDR2 from the germline V gene are SQVTM and ANQGSEA. V trimming: 6 bases; J trimming: 2 bases; junction bases outside the gene matches: 7. The CDR3 loop spans 16 amino acids.

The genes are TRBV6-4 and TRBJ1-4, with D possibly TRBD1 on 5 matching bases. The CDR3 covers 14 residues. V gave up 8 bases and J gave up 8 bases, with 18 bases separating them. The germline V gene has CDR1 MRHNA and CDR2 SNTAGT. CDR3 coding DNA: TGTGCCAGCCCATCGGTGGGCCAGGGCGAAAAACTGTTTTTT. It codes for CASPSVGQGEKLFF.

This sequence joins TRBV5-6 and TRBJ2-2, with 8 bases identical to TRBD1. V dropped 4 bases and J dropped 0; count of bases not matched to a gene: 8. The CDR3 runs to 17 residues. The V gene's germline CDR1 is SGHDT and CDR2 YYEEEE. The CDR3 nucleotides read TGTGCCAGCAGCCCCAGGGGGCGGGGATCGAACACCGGGGAGCTGTTTTTT. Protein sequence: CASSPRGRGSNTGELFF.

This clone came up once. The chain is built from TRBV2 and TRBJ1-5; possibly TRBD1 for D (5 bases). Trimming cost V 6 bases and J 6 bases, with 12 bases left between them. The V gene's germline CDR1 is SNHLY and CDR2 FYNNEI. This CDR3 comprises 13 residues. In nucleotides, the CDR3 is TGTGCCAGCAGGGGGGGGGAGGTTCAGCCCCAGCATTTT. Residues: CASRGGEVQPQHF.

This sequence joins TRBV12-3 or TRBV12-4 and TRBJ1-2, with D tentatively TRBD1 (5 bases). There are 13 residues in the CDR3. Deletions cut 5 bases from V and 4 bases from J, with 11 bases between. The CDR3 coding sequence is TGTGCCAGCAGTGTTGGGGCAGCCTATGGCTACACCTTC. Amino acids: CASSVGAAYGYTF.

The CDR3 region has the DNA TGTGCCAGCGAATGGTACCGAGGGCGAGATGAAGCTTTCTTT. Encoded protein: CASEWYRGRDEAFF. This sequence joins TRBV2 and TRBJ1-1; no definite D call. The CDR3 is 14 amino acids. The germline V gene encodes CDR1 SNHLY and CDR2 FYNNEI. V lost 8 bases and J 7 bases, leaving 20 bases between the germline ends.

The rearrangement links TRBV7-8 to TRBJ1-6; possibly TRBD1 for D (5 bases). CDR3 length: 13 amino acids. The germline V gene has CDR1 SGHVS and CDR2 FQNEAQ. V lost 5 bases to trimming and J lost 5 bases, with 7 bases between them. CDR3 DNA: TGTGCCAGCAGCCGACAGAATAATTCACCCCTCCACTTT. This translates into CASSRQNNSPLHF.

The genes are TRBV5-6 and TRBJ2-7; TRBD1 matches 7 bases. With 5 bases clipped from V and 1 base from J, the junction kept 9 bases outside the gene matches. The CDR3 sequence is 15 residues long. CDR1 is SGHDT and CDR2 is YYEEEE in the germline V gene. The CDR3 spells CASRQDRTASYEQYF. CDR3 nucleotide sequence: TGTGCCAGCAGGCAGGACAGGACGGCTTCCTACGAGCAGTACTTC.

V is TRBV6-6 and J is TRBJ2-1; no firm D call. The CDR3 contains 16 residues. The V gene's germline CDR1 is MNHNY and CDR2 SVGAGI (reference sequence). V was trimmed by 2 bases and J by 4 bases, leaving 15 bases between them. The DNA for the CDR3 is TGTGCCAGCAGTTACCGCTTACAGACCCCGTACAATGAGCAGTTCTTC. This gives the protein CASSYRLQTPYNEQFF.

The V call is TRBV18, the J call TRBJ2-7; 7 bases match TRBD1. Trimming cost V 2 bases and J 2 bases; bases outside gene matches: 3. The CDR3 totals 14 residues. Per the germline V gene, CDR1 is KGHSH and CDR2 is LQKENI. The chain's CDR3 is CASSPNDRAYEQYF. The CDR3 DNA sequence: TGTGCCAGCTCACCAAACGACAGGGCCTACGAGCAGTACTTC.

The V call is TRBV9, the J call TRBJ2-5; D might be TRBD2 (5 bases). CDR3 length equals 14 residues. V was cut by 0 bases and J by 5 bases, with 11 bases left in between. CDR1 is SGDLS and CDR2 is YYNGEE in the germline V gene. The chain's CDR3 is CASSVGESRETQYF. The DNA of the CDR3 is TGTGCCAGCAGCGTAGGGGAGAGCCGGGAGACCCAGTACTTC.